This T cell receptor beta chain was sequenced during a study of CD8 T cells in ankylosing spondylitis. For this clonotype: Its cognate antigen is unknown.

Overall study results and limits: Clones linked to disease, bearing a CD8+ phenotype, were relatively rare in peripheral blood. What seemed typical of ankylosing spondylitis blood was a TCR beta motif built from several highly homologous variants. Reported data indicate significant enrichment of disease-linked clones within matched ankylosing spondylitis synovial fluid.

A single record per CDR3 protein comes from TCRdb applying MiXCR to the 5' RACE reads. In the table there are approximately 100,000 distinct CDR3 sequences, 24% of which are singletons. The CDR3 sequence is 16 residues long. V was clipped by 5 bases and J by 0 bases, with 14 bases between them. Germline CDR1 and CDR2: KGHSH and LQKENI. The TCR comes from a male donor with ankylosing spondylitis. The rearrangement links TRBV18 to TRBJ1-3; D ambiguous. The sequencing sample was made of synovial fluid, either unsorted or a sorted T cell fraction (not recorded which). The CDR3 is CASSSDMASSGNTIYF. The CDR3 nucleotides read TGTGCCAGCTCATCTGACATGGCTAGCTCTGGAAACACCATATATTTT.